A selection of T cell receptor beta chains follows, all from one sample in a study of T-cell memory formation after mild COVID-19. TCRdb called the 5' RACE reads again in MiXCR, with one record for every CDR3 protein. The profile shows a few hundred thousand distinct CDR3 sequences, less than 25% of them singletons. The material sequenced was PBMCs or a T cell subset sorted from them (not recorded which). The receptors derive from an adult woman who had mild COVID-19 (a few samples of this study predate the infection). Cell type and time point are not known. Each CDR3 is given with its conserved first and last residue. D genes are given only for firm matches. Part of the rows lack a size; the others show once, few, many or a class for expanded clones.

v_gene: TRBV5-1; abundance: NA; j_gene: TRBJ2-7; d_gene: TRBD2; CDR3aa: CASSTQLAGCYEQYF; CDR3nt: TGCGCCAGCAGCACGCAGCTAGCGGGGTGTTACGAGCAGTACTTC
v_gene: TRBV9; abundance: many; j_gene: TRBJ2-1; d_gene: TRBD2; CDR3aa: CASSSRLAYNEQFF; CDR3nt: TGTGCCAGCAGCTCACGACTAGCATACAATGAGCAGTTCTTC
v_gene: TRBV7-3; abundance: NA; j_gene: TRBJ1-1; d_gene: NA; CDR3aa: CASSAGPNTEAFF; CDR3nt: TGTGCCAGTAGCGCGGGACCGAACACTGAAGCTTTCTTT
v_gene: TRBV7-2; abundance: few; j_gene: TRBJ2-3; d_gene: TRBD2; CDR3aa: CASSSLAGESTDTQYF; CDR3nt: TGTGCCAGCAGCTCTTTAGCGGGGGAGAGCACAGATACGCAGTATTTT
v_gene: TRBV7-8; abundance: NA; j_gene: TRBJ1-3; d_gene: NA; CDR3aa: CASSLGRGVNTIYF; CDR3nt: TGTGCCAGCAGCTTAGGCAGGGGAGTAAACACCATATATTTT
v_gene: TRBV11-2; abundance: NA; j_gene: TRBJ2-1; d_gene: TRBD2; CDR3aa: CASSVPGLATYNEQFF; CDR3nt: TGTGCCAGCAGCGTGCCGGGACTAGCGACCTACAATGAGCAGTTCTTC
v_gene: TRBV7-6; abundance: NA; j_gene: TRBJ1-5; d_gene: TRBD1; CDR3aa: CASSPWDRENQPQHF; CDR3nt: TGTGCCAGCAGCCCCTGGGACAGGGAAAATCAGCCCCAGCATTTT
v_gene: TRBV27; abundance: NA; j_gene: TRBJ1-2; d_gene: TRBD1; CDR3aa: CASSLLDRGGGYTF; CDR3nt: TGTGCCAGCAGTTTATTGGACAGGGGTGGGGGCTACACCTTC
v_gene: TRBV18; abundance: NA; j_gene: TRBJ2-7; d_gene: TRBD2; CDR3aa: CASSLERDPPSYEQYF; CDR3nt: TGTGCCAGCTCACTGGAGCGGGACCCACCCTCCTACGAGCAGTACTTC
v_gene: TRBV20-1; abundance: NA; j_gene: TRBJ2-1; d_gene: NA; CDR3aa: CSASAGANEQFF; CDR3nt: TGCAGTGCTAGCGCGGGGGCAAATGAGCAGTTCTTC
v_gene: TRBV12-3/TRBV12-4; abundance: few; j_gene: TRBJ1-3; d_gene: TRBD1; CDR3aa: CASIHVRGTYGNTIYF; CDR3nt: TGTGCCAGCATCCATGTCAGGGGGACGTATGGAAACACCATATATTTT
v_gene: TRBV30; abundance: NA; j_gene: TRBJ2-2; d_gene: NA; CDR3aa: CAWRGGTNTGELFF; CDR3nt: TGTGCCTGGAGAGGGGGAACGAACACCGGGGAGCTGTTTTTT
v_gene: TRBV7-3; abundance: few; j_gene: TRBJ2-1; d_gene: NA; CDR3aa: CASSARTSWVDEQFF; CDR3nt: TGTGCCAGCAGCGCTCGAACTAGTTGGGTGGATGAGCAGTTCTTC
v_gene: TRBV30; abundance: NA; j_gene: TRBJ2-5; d_gene: NA; CDR3aa: CAWSAEETQYF; CDR3nt: TGTGCCTGGAGTGCCGAAGAGACCCAGTACTTC
v_gene: TRBV5-1; abundance: few; j_gene: TRBJ1-2; d_gene: TRBD1; CDR3aa: CASAATTGGANYGYTF; CDR3nt: TGCGCCAGCGCTGCCACGACAGGGGGCGCGAACTATGGCTACACCTTC
v_gene: TRBV2; abundance: NA; j_gene: TRBJ2-1; d_gene: TRBD1; CDR3aa: CASSPPRGQGVGAYNEQFF; CDR3nt: TGTGCCAGCAGTCCTCCCAGGGGACAGGGAGTTGGAGCCTACAATGAGCAGTTCTTC
v_gene: TRBV29-1; abundance: NA; j_gene: TRBJ1-1; d_gene: TRBD1; CDR3aa: CSVWGTGSTEAFF; CDR3nt: TGCAGCGTTTGGGGGACAGGGAGCACTGAAGCTTTCTTT
v_gene: TRBV7-2; abundance: few; j_gene: TRBJ1-5; d_gene: NA; CDR3aa: CASSSSGGAGQPQHF; CDR3nt: TGTGCCAGCAGCTCTAGTGGGGGGGCCGGTCAGCCCCAGCATTTT
v_gene: TRBV19; abundance: NA; j_gene: TRBJ2-3; d_gene: TRBD2; CDR3aa: CASSIRGLSPDTQYF; CDR3nt: TGTGCCAGTAGTATAAGGGGACTATCTCCAGATACGCAGTATTTT
v_gene: TRBV15; abundance: NA; j_gene: TRBJ2-1; d_gene: TRBD2; CDR3aa: CATSSPKLAGGYNEQFF; CDR3nt: TGTGCCACCAGCAGCCCCAAACTAGCGGGAGGGTACAATGAGCAGTTCTTC
v_gene: TRBV4-1; abundance: NA; j_gene: TRBJ1-5; d_gene: NA; CDR3aa: CASSQDFRRWPQHF; CDR3nt: TGCGCCAGCAGCCAAGATTTTCGTCGGTGGCCCCAGCATTTT
v_gene: TRBV6-4; abundance: NA; j_gene: TRBJ1-1; d_gene: TRBD1; CDR3aa: CASSGDPGQGDAFF; CDR3nt: TGTGCCAGCAGTGGGGATCCGGGACAGGGAGACGCTTTCTTT
v_gene: TRBV12-3/TRBV12-4; abundance: NA; j_gene: TRBJ2-1; d_gene: TRBD2; CDR3aa: CASSYARGGGDEQFF; CDR3nt: TGTGCCAGCAGTTACGCGCGGGGGGGCGGTGATGAGCAGTTCTTC
v_gene: TRBV24-1; abundance: few; j_gene: TRBJ1-2; d_gene: NA; CDR3aa: CATSDLRVGGAGYTF; CDR3nt: TGTGCCACCAGTGATTTGCGGGTTGGGGGCGCTGGCTACACCTTC
v_gene: TRBV20-1; abundance: few; j_gene: TRBJ1-2; d_gene: NA; CDR3aa: CSHRNEGYGYTF; CDR3nt: TGCAGCCACCGTAATGAAGGCTATGGCTACACCTTC
v_gene: TRBV6-1; abundance: NA; j_gene: TRBJ2-3; d_gene: TRBD2; CDR3aa: CASTPGGLAGDRTDTQYF; CDR3nt: TGTGCCAGCACCCCCGGGGGACTAGCGGGAGACAGGACAGATACGCAGTATTTT
v_gene: TRBV6-5; abundance: NA; j_gene: TRBJ2-3; d_gene: NA; CDR3aa: CASKASGTDTQYF; CDR3nt: TGTGCCAGCAAAGCCTCTGGCACAGATACGCAGTATTTT
v_gene: TRBV6-5; abundance: NA; j_gene: TRBJ2-4; d_gene: NA; CDR3aa: CASRPGPLSNIQYF; CDR3nt: TGTGCCAGCAGACCCGGGCCGCTTAGTAACATTCAGTACTTC
v_gene: TRBV7-9; abundance: many; j_gene: TRBJ2-7; d_gene: NA; CDR3aa: CASSLGGQTYEQYF; CDR3nt: TGTGCCAGCAGCCTCGGTGGGCAAACCTACGAGCAGTACTTC
v_gene: TRBV2; abundance: NA; j_gene: TRBJ1-1; d_gene: NA; CDR3aa: CASSSSGASNTEAFF; CDR3nt: TGTGCCAGCAGTTCATCAGGGGCTTCTAACACTGAAGCCTTCTTT
v_gene: TRBV7-3; abundance: NA; j_gene: TRBJ1-2; d_gene: NA; CDR3aa: CASSKQDNVYGYTF; CDR3nt: TGTGCCAGCAGCAAGCAGGACAACGTTTATGGCTACACCTTC
v_gene: TRBV20-1; abundance: NA; j_gene: TRBJ2-3; d_gene: TRBD2; CDR3aa: CSARDVERGRTDTQYF; CDR3nt: TGCAGTGCTAGAGATGTAGAGCGGGGCCGCACAGATACGCAGTATTTT
v_gene: TRBV6-2/TRBV6-3; abundance: few; j_gene: TRBJ2-6; d_gene: TRBD1; CDR3aa: CASSDRQGAPGANVLTF; CDR3nt: TGTGCCAGCAGCGACAGGCAGGGGGCGCCTGGGGCCAACGTCCTGACTTTC
v_gene: TRBV7-6; abundance: few; j_gene: TRBJ1-1; d_gene: NA; CDR3aa: CASSLKTGPVNTEAFF; CDR3nt: TGTGCCAGCAGCCTGAAAACAGGGCCGGTGAACACTGAAGCTTTCTTT
v_gene: TRBV5-1; abundance: NA; j_gene: TRBJ2-3; d_gene: TRBD2; CDR3aa: CASSLRTGGPADTQYF; CDR3nt: TGCGCCAGCAGCTTGCGAACGGGAGGGCCGGCAGATACGCAGTATTTT
v_gene: TRBV4-1; abundance: NA; j_gene: TRBJ1-1; d_gene: NA; CDR3aa: CASSQVRQDPHEAFF; CDR3nt: TGCGCCAGCAGCCAGGTCCGTCAAGATCCCCATGAAGCTTTCTTT
v_gene: TRBV5-1; abundance: NA; j_gene: TRBJ2-3; d_gene: TRBD2; CDR3aa: CASSLETGGSDTQYF; CDR3nt: TGCGCCAGCAGCTTGGAAACGGGGGGGTCAGATACGCAGTATTTT
v_gene: TRBV12-3/TRBV12-4; abundance: NA; j_gene: TRBJ2-4; d_gene: NA; CDR3aa: CASSLKGNIQYF; CDR3nt: TGTGCCAGCAGTCTCAAGGGAAACATTCAGTACTTC
v_gene: TRBV5-6; abundance: NA; j_gene: TRBJ1-2; d_gene: NA; CDR3aa: CASSNAGAAIDYTF; CDR3nt: TGTGCCAGCAGTAACGCCGGGGCAGCTATCGACTACACCTTC
v_gene: TRBV7-2; abundance: NA; j_gene: TRBJ2-7; d_gene: NA; CDR3aa: CASSSTTAVYEQYF; CDR3nt: TGTGCCAGCAGCTCTACGACGGCGGTCTACGAGCAGTACTTC
v_gene: TRBV14; abundance: NA; j_gene: TRBJ2-7; d_gene: TRBD1; CDR3aa: CASTSGQGSYEQYF; CDR3nt: TGTGCCAGCACTTCGGGACAGGGTTCCTACGAGCAGTACTTC
v_gene: TRBV3-1; abundance: few; j_gene: TRBJ1-1; d_gene: NA; CDR3aa: CASSHYTVNTEAFF; CDR3nt: TGTGCCAGCAGCCATTACACAGTTAACACTGAAGCTTTCTTT
v_gene: TRBV4-2; abundance: NA; j_gene: TRBJ2-1; d_gene: NA; CDR3aa: CASSQQGTSYNEQFF; CDR3nt: TGTGCCAGCAGCCAACAGGGAACCTCCTACAATGAGCAGTTCTTC
v_gene: TRBV7-9; abundance: few; j_gene: TRBJ2-5; d_gene: TRBD1; CDR3aa: CASSPTGQGWGETQYF; CDR3nt: TGTGCCAGCAGCCCGACAGGACAGGGATGGGGAGAGACCCAGTACTTC
v_gene: TRBV6-6; abundance: NA; j_gene: TRBJ1-1; d_gene: NA; CDR3aa: CASSYETPEAFF; CDR3nt: TGTGCCAGCAGTTACGAAACACCTGAAGCTTTCTTT
v_gene: TRBV27; abundance: NA; j_gene: TRBJ2-7; d_gene: NA; CDR3aa: CASSLRWGDEQYF; CDR3nt: TGTGCCAGCAGTTTAAGATGGGGGGACGAGCAGTACTTC
v_gene: TRBV29-1; abundance: NA; j_gene: TRBJ2-7; d_gene: NA; CDR3aa: CSVEVSGHYEQYF; CDR3nt: TGCAGCGTTGAAGTTAGCGGCCACTACGAGCAGTACTTC
v_gene: TRBV6-1; abundance: NA; j_gene: TRBJ2-1; d_gene: NA; CDR3aa: CASSELQGGSYNEQFF; CDR3nt: TGTGCCAGCAGTGAACTCCAGGGTGGGTCCTACAATGAGCAGTTCTTC
v_gene: TRBV12-3/TRBV12-4; abundance: few; j_gene: TRBJ2-7; d_gene: NA; CDR3aa: CASSWDDEQYF; CDR3nt: TGTGCCAGCAGTTGGGACGACGAGCAGTACTTC
v_gene: TRBV11-1; abundance: NA; j_gene: TRBJ2-3; d_gene: TRBD2; CDR3aa: CASGLGVKPDTQYF; CDR3nt: TGTGCCAGTGGACTAGGGGTTAAACCAGATACGCAGTATTTT